The present T cell receptor (beta chain) was sequenced within a study of CD8 T cells in Susac syndrome. The CDR3 is 15 residues long. The ends were cut back, 3 bases at V and 0 bases at J, with 10 bases in the middle. In germline, CDR1 is SGHTS, CDR2 YDEGEE. Sequencing of TCR beta was performed on blood CD8+ T cells and on blood CD4+ T cells. RNA in amounts of about 0.5 to 1 ug was reverse transcribed with random hexamers. TCRdb ran MiXCR on the immunoSEQ multiplex PCR reads and lists one entry per CDR3 protein. The sample includes around 300,000 distinct CDR3 sequences, roughly 94% seen only once; the top ten take roughly 0.059%.

The sequencing sample was made of CD4+ T cells from PBMCs. The V gene is TRBV5-8, the J gene TRBJ1-5, with D possibly TRBD1 on 5 matching bases. This TCR came from a human donor with multiple sclerosis. CDR3 sequence: CASSWEGRSNQPQHF. CDR3 DNA: TGTGCCAGCAGCTGGGAGGGACGTAGCAATCAGCCCCAGCATTTT.